This record concerns one T cell receptor beta chain sequence. The method was immunoSEQ multiplex PCR; TCRdb's version includes in-frame clones alone and lacks a portion of them. The sample carries about 300,000 clones, roughly four fifths recorded once. The data belong to a study of cytotoxic CD8 clonotypes in ibrutinib-treated CLL. CDR3 size: 18 residues. With 6 bases clipped from V and 5 bases from J, the junction kept 16 bases outside the gene matches. Germline V CDR1 and CDR2: LGHNA, YNFKEQ. This sample comprised PBMCs, obtained at disease progression, from a patient treated with ibrutinib. The receptor comes from a human donor with chronic lymphocytic leukemia. The chain joins TRBV4-2 to TRBJ2-5; 12 bases line up with TRBD2. The CDR3 DNA reads as TGTGCCAGCAGTCTACTAGCGGGAGGTTTCCCAGGAAGTGAGACCCAGTACTTC. Its protein product is CASSLLAGGFPGSETQYF.